This T cell receptor beta chain is drawn from a study of T cells after posttransplantation cyclophosphamide. Broader study findings: TRB overlap between skin or GI tissue T cells and blood was limited. TRB clonality was highly associated with recipient CMV seropositivity and reactivation. Donor-recipient repertoire similarity was low at 1-2 months, rising over year one.

The table came from immunoSEQ multiplex PCR; TCRdb's copy has only in-frame clones and leaves some out. Altogether tens of thousands of clones were found in the sample, and no singletons occur. CDR3 length equals 11 residues. V was shortened by 2 bases and J by 9 bases, with 8 bases between the two germline ends. CDR1 is SGHTA and CDR2 is FQGNSA in the germline V gene. Notes on this clone: No antigen is known for it.

This TCR was recovered from a man aged 35 to 55 in good health, CMV-negative, and a related stem cell transplant donor. Sequencing was performed on PBMCs. The rearrangement joins TRBV7-2 to TRBJ2-7; D might be TRBD1 (5 bases). The CDR3 DNA sequence: TGTGCCAGCAGCTTACAGGGCCGGCAGTACTTC. It yields the protein CASSLQGRQYF.